One and the same sample provided the 26 T cell receptor beta chains below, sequenced in a study of OX40 agonist ivuxolimab in advanced cancers. Here immunoSEQ multiplex PCR was the method, and the copy in TCRdb shows in-frame clones only, minus some. The sample consists of fewer than 45,000 clones, 70% to 90% of them appearing once. The sample in question was CD4+ or CD8+ T cells sorted from blood, obtained in a trial of the OX40 agonist ivuxolimab. All receptors come from an adult with an advanced solid tumor such as melanoma, head and neck, liver or kidney cancer.

The chain combines TRBV5-4 with TRBJ2-3, with 10 bases aligning to TRBD2. Germline V CDR1 and CDR2: SGHNT, YYREEE (reference sequence). The V gene end was trimmed by 5 bases and the J gene end by 1 base; junction bases not matched to a gene: 13. The CDR3 is 18 residues long. This CDR3 reads CASSSSAYTSGGTDTQYF. The CDR3 DNA is TGTGCCAGCAGTTCCTCCGCTTATACTAGCGGGGGCACAGATACGCAGTATTTT.

CDR3 loop: CASSHGTGMTGNTIYF. CDR3 nucleotides: TGTGCCAGCAGCCATGGGACAGGGATGACCGGAAACACCATATATTTT. The rearrangement joins TRBV13 to TRBJ1-3, with 9 nucleotides matching TRBD1. V lost 5 bases to trimming and J lost 4 bases; unmatched junction nucleotides: 9. The CDR3 sequence is 16 residues long. The germline V gene has CDR1 PRHDT and CDR2 FYEKMQ (reference sequence).

The chain carries TRBV29-1 and TRBJ1-5, with D uncertain. V lost 0 bases, J lost 9 bases, and 9 bases lay in between. This CDR3 comprises 12 residues. From germline, CDR1 is SQVTM and CDR2 ANQGSEA. In nucleotides, the CDR3 is TGCAGCGTTGAAGAGGTCAGCGGGCCCCAGCATTTT. Translation: CSVEEVSGPQHF.

The chain is built from TRBV4-3 and TRBJ2-3, with a weak D call TRBD2 (7 bases). The germline V and J ends were trimmed by 0 bases and 0 bases, with 10 bases remaining between them. The germline V gene encodes CDR1 LGHNA and CDR2 YSLEER. The CDR3 extends over 16 amino acids. The CDR3 DNA sequence: TGCGCCAGCAGCCAAGATAGGGGGGGTAGCACAGATACGCAGTATTTT. Its translation: CASSQDRGGSTDTQYF.

The genes are TRBV4-2 and TRBJ1-2, with 7 bases matching TRBD1. The CDR3 loop spans 18 amino acids. Germline values: CDR1 LGHNA, CDR2 YNFKEQ. V shed 3 bases, J shed 2 bases, and the junction held 15 bases outside the gene matches. The DNA for the CDR3 is TGTGCCAGCAGCCATTACTACAGGGGCGGAAATGTAAACTATGGCTACACCTTC. This translates into CASSHYYRGGNVNYGYTF.

Concerning this clone: Other nucleotide sequences from this sample produce the same CDR3. The V call is TRBV7-9, the J call TRBJ2-5; a possible D gene is TRBD2 (5 bases). V shed 2 bases and J shed 5 bases, with 12 bases lying between them. Germline V lookup: CDR1 SEHNR, CDR2 FQNEAQ (reference sequence). The CDR3 has 14 residues. CDR3 loop: CASSLFGGRETQYF. The CDR3 DNA reads as TGTGCCAGCAGCTTATTTGGAGGACGCGAGACCCAGTACTTC.

The chain employs TRBV27 and TRBJ1-5; D not resolved. Germline CDR1 MNHEY, CDR2 SMNVEV (reference sequence). The CDR3 covers 14 residues. V was pared by 0 bases and J by 1 base, with 4 bases between. CDR3 sequence reads: CASSLSGSNQPQHF. CDR3 DNA sequence: TGTGCCAGCAGTTTATCAGGGAGCAATCAGCCCCAGCATTTT.

This clone was seen only a few times. This chain links TRBV29-1 with TRBJ1-1; D is undetermined. Trimming took off 6 bases at V and 1 base at J, with 6 bases between the two ends. CDR1 and CDR2 (germline): SQVTM, ANQGSEA. This CDR3 spans 11 amino acids. The CDR3 loop is CSVGRNTEAFF. CDR3 DNA: TGCAGCGTGGGCAGGAACACTGAAGCTTTCTTT.

This clone was detected only once. V and J are TRBV27 and TRBJ1-5; D gene unclear. This CDR3 has 15 residues. V was cut by 2 bases and J by 2 bases, with 10 bases left in between. Germline V gene data show CDR1 as MNHEY and CDR2 as SMNVEV (reference sequence). CDR3 amino acids: CASSLGQVGNQPQHF. The CDR3 nucleotides are TGTGCCAGCAGTTTAGGGCAGGTCGGCAATCAGCCCCAGCATTTT.

The rearrangement uses TRBV15 and TRBJ1-1; D is unclear. From germline, CDR1 is LNHNV and CDR2 YYDKDF (reference sequence). This CDR3 is 12 amino acids long. The V end lost 8 bases, the J end lost 2 bases, and 9 bases lay between the germline ends. The CDR3 nucleotides are TGTGCCACCGGCGGCCCCAACACTGAAGCTTTCTTT. Encoded protein: CATGGPNTEAFF.

This chain connects TRBV27 to TRBJ1-4; D ambiguous. V lost 2 bases and J 2 bases, leaving 12 bases between the germline ends. Germline CDR1 reads MNHEY; CDR2 reads SMNVEV (reference sequence). This CDR3 has 16 residues. CDR3 residues: CASSLSHRETNEKLFF. Written as DNA, the CDR3 is TGTGCCAGCAGTTTAAGTCATAGGGAGACTAATGAAAAACTGTTTTTT.

The chain joins TRBV4-1 to TRBJ1-1; a possible D gene is TRBD1 (5 bases). Trimming removed 0 bases from V and 1 base from J, with 9 bases in between. Germline-derived CDR1 and CDR2 are MGHRA and YSYEKL. The CDR3 contains 15 residues. CDR3 residues: CASSQEGGANTEAFF. The CDR3 nucleotides are TGCGCCAGCAGCCAAGAGGGGGGTGCGAACACTGAAGCTTTCTTT.

This clone was recorded once. The rearrangement joins TRBV6-1 to TRBJ1-1; D ambiguous. This CDR3 has 13 residues. V lost 6 bases and J lost 0, with 8 bases in between. The germline CDR1 and CDR2 sequences are MNHNS and SASEGT. CDR3 residues: CASSPKLNTEAFF. CDR3 DNA: TGTGCCAGCAGCCCTAAGTTGAACACTGAAGCTTTCTTT.

This clone was counted a few times. The rearrangement uses TRBV19 and TRBJ1-1, with a possible D match to TRBD1 (5 bases). Looked up from germline, CDR1 is LNHDA and CDR2 is SQIVND (reference sequence). V was cut by 6 bases and J by 6 bases, with 14 bases left in between. There are 13 residues in the CDR3. CDR3 sequence (DNA): TGTGCCAGTAGACCAGGGATTATAGCTGAAGCTTTCTTT. Protein sequence: CASRPGIIAEAFF.

The V gene is TRBV7-6, the J gene TRBJ1-2, with 7 bases identical to TRBD1. The CDR3 has 13 amino acids. The trim removed 5 bases at V and 2 bases at J, leaving 2 bases unmatched. The V gene's germline CDR1 is SGHVS and CDR2 FNYEAQ. The CDR3 protein is CASSHRGNYGYTF. CDR3 in DNA: TGTGCCAGCAGCCACAGGGGAAACTATGGCTACACCTTC.

V is TRBV19 and J is TRBJ2-7; TRBD2 agrees at 13 bases. The CDR3 is 16 amino acids. CDR1 and CDR2 (germline): LNHDA, SQIVND (reference sequence). V lost 5 bases and J lost 5; bases outside the gene matches: 9. The CDR3 sequence: CASSWTSGSGRHEQYF. CDR3 DNA sequence: TGTGCCAGTAGTTGGACTAGCGGGAGCGGTCGGCACGAGCAGTACTTC.

This clone was detected only a few times. The chain recombines TRBV11-2 with TRBJ1-5; tentatively, D is TRBD1 (6 bases). Germline CDR1 and CDR2: SGHAT and FQNNGV. Trimming removed 1 base from V and 4 bases from J, with 8 bases in between. The length of the CDR3 is 14 residues. The CDR3 DNA reads as TGTGCCAGCAGCTTAGGGACAGTGAATCAGCCCCAGCATTTT. Protein: CASSLGTVNQPQHF.

The chain couples TRBV19 to TRBJ1-5; D gene ambiguous. The V end was cut by 10 bases, the J end by 6 bases, with 19 bases between. The CDR3 has 14 residues. Looked up from germline, CDR1 is LNHDA and CDR2 is SQIVND (reference sequence). This chain's CDR3 is CATKDGGISQPQHF. The CDR3 DNA is TGTGCCACCAAGGATGGCGGGATAAGTCAGCCCCAGCATTTT.

This clone occurred once. This chain links TRBV9 with TRBJ1-2; D possibly corresponds to TRBD1 (6 bases). V was shortened by 0 bases and J by 4 bases, with 10 bases between the two germline ends. The CDR3 spans 14 residues. The germline gives CDR1 SGDLS, CDR2 YYNGEE. As DNA, the CDR3 is TGTGCCAGCAGCGTAGGCAGGACAGTCTATGGCTACACCTTC. Its protein product is CASSVGRTVYGYTF.

This clone was recorded once. The V and J genes are TRBV27 and TRBJ1-2, with TRBD1 matching over 11 bases. J gave up 3 bases and V 7 bases, and 10 bases lay outside the gene matches. Germline V gene data show CDR1 as MNHEY and CDR2 as SMNVEV (reference sequence). The length of the CDR3 is 16 residues. The CDR3 nucleotides read TGTGCCAGCAAAATCCTGAGGGACAGGGGGGACTATGGCTACACCTTC. This encodes CASKILRDRGDYGYTF.

This sequence joins TRBV6-4 and TRBJ1-1; no reliable D call. The V end lost 8 bases, the J end lost 2 bases, and 12 bases lay between the germline ends. Germline V lookup: CDR1 MRHNA, CDR2 SNTAGT. This CDR3 spans 13 amino acids. The CDR3 reads CASSTSTNTEAFF. In DNA form, the CDR3 reads TGTGCCAGCTCGACTTCGACTAACACTGAAGCTTTCTTT.

The V gene is TRBV9, the J gene TRBJ2-5, with a tentative D call TRBD2 (6 bases). Trimming took off 4 bases at V and 1 base at J, with 11 bases between the two ends. The CDR3 contains 14 residues. Germline V gene data show CDR1 as SGDLS and CDR2 as YYNGEE. CDR3 protein: CASSLDGGQETQYF. The CDR3 nucleotides read TGTGCCAGCAGCCTCGACGGGGGCCAAGAGACCCAGTACTTC.

The gene calls are TRBV4-2 and TRBJ1-3; 10 bases match TRBD1. The V and J ends lost 5 bases and 8 bases, in that order; junction bases with no gene match: 6. CDR1 and CDR2 (germline): LGHNA, YNFKEQ. The CDR3 consists of 14 residues. The CDR3 is CASSARDRGYTIYF. CDR3 DNA: TGTGCCAGCAGCGCTCGGGACAGGGGATACACCATATATTTT.

The V call is TRBV11-1, the J call TRBJ2-5, with 9 positions matching TRBD1. The CDR3 has 11 amino acids. The ends lost 4 bases at V and 11 bases at J; junction bases unmatched: 2. Germline lookup yields CDR1 SGHAT and CDR2 FQDESV (reference sequence). The CDR3 DNA reads TGTGCCAGCAGCTCCGACAGGGGGCAGTACTTC. Amino acids: CASSSDRGQYF.

The rearrangement links TRBV30 to TRBJ2-7, with D possibly matching TRBD1 (6 bases). The V end lost 0 bases, the J end lost 1 base, and 10 bases lay between the germline ends. Germline assignment: CDR1 GTSNPN and CDR2 SVGIG (reference sequence). This CDR3 contains 14 residues. Written as DNA, the CDR3 is TGTGCCTGGAGTGTCCCAGACAGGTCCTACGAGCAGTACTTC. Translation gives CAWSVPDRSYEQYF.

The chain links TRBV19 to TRBJ2-7, with a weak D call TRBD2 (6 bases). Germline values: CDR1 LNHDA, CDR2 SQIVND (reference sequence). The ends were cut back, 6 bases at V and 2 bases at J, with 8 bases in the middle. The CDR3 is 12 amino acids. The CDR3 DNA sequence: TGTGCCAGTAGGGAGGGGACCTACGAGCAGTACTTC. Its protein is CASREGTYEQYF.